This T cell receptor (beta chain) was sequenced during a study of shared T cell receptors in the human thymus. The CDR3 consists of 14 residues. CDR1 LGHNA and CDR2 YSLEER come from the germline V gene. Trimming removed 0 bases at V and 6 bases at J, with 9 bases between. Measured with immunoSEQ multiplex PCR; TCRdb has only the in-frame clones, and not every one. Among over 65,000 clones listed, 90% to 95% were seen once. The sequencing sample was made of thymocytes. The receptor comes from a human donor. V is TRBV4-3 and J is TRBJ1-3; the D is unclear. CDR3 bases: TGCGCCAGCAGCCAAGATGGCAGTTTAAACACCATATATTTT. This sequence encodes CASSQDGSLNTIYF.